This T cell receptor (beta chain) stems from a study of blood T cell repertoires in COVID-19. Study background: Samples came from the United States, Italy and Spain, spanning acute and convalescent COVID-19. Sources were T cells, B-cell-depleted T cells, or PBMCs; the material itself was cDNA or gDNA.

Clones were sequenced by immunoSEQ multiplex PCR, and TCRdb holds only the in-frame ones, with some missing. Among 40,000 to 50,000 clones listed, roughly 90% were seen once. The receptor was isolated from a man in his sixties or seventies with active COVID-19. Sequencing input: peripheral blood.

The CDR3 here is CASRGANPNNYGYTF. CDR3 sequence (DNA): TGTGCCAGCAGGGGGGCGAATCCCAATAACTATGGCTACACCTTC. J is TRBJ1-2 and V is TRBV6-5; D perhaps matches TRBD1 (6 bases). The CDR3 consists of 15 residues. Per the germline V gene, CDR1 is MNHEY and CDR2 is SVGAGI. Trimming took 6 bases from V and 1 from J, leaving 15 bases between them.